This T cell receptor (beta chain) was documented in a study of cytomegalovirus exposure and HLA in healthy donors. The CDR3 is made up of 15 amino acids. Germline V lookup: CDR1 MNHEY, CDR2 SMNVEV (reference sequence). V lost 6 bases, J lost 7 bases, and 21 bases lay in between. In the PCR, 60 Vbeta and 13 Jbeta primers were used. Assay used: immunoSEQ multiplex PCR; TCRdb lists only in-frame clones, some missing. The table lists more than 85,000 clones, 80% of them singletons. The specimen was PBMCs. The chain employs TRBV27 and TRBJ1-2; D perhaps matches TRBD1 (6 bases). This sequence originates from a woman aged 55-70 years in good health and CMV-seropositive. CDR3 in amino acids: CASSLDRYLSGGYTF. The CDR3 nucleotides read TGTGCCAGCAGCTTAGACAGGTACCTCAGCGGTGGCTACACCTTC.